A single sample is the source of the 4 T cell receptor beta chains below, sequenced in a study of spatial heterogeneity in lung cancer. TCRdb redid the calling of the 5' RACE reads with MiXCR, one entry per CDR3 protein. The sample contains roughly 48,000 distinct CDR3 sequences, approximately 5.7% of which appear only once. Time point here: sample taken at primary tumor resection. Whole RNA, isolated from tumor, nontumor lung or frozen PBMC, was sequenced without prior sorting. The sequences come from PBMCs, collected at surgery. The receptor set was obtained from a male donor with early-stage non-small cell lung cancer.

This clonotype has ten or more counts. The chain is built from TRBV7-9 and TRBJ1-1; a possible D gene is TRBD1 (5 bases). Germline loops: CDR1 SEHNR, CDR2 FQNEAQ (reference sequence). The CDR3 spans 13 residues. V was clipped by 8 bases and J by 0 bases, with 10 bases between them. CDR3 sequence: CASSWGMNTEAFF. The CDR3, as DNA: TGTGCCAGCTCTTGGGGCATGAACACTGAAGCTTTCTTT.

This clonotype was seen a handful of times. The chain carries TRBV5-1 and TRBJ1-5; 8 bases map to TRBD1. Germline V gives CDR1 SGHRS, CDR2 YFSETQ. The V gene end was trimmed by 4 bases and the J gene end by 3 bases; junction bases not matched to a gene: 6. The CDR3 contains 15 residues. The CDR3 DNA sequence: TGCGCCAGCAGCCTTACGGGACAGGACAATCAGCCCCAGCATTTT. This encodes CASSLTGQDNQPQHF.

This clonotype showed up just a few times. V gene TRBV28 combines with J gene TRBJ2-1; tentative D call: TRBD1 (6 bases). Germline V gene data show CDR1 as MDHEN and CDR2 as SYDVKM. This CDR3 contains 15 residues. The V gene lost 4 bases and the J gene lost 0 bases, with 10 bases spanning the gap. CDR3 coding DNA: TGTGCCAGCAGTTCAGGACAGATCTCCTACAATGAGCAGTTCTTC. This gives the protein CASSSGQISYNEQFF.

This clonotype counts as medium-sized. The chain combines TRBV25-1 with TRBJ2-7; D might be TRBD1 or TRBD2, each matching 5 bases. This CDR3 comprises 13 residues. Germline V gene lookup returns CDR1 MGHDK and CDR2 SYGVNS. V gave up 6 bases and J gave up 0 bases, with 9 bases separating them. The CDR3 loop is CASRGTSSYEQYF. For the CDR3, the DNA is TGTGCCAGCAGGGGGACCTCCTCCTACGAGCAGTACTTC.